This T cell receptor (beta chain) was sequenced for a study of blood T cell repertoires in COVID-19. Measured with immunoSEQ multiplex PCR; TCRdb has only the in-frame clones, and not every one. The repertoire holds about 250,000 clones, with about four fifths as singletons. Germline V lookup: CDR1 SNHLY, CDR2 FYNNEI. CDR3 length equals 13 residues. The ends were cut back, 8 bases at V and 5 bases at J, with 13 bases in the middle. J is TRBJ2-1 and V is TRBV2; a weak D match, TRBD1 (6 bases). Sample: peripheral blood. The clonotype comes from a middle-aged man with active or convalescent COVID-19. CDR3 coding DNA: TGTGCCAGCCCAGGGGAGTGGAACAATGAGCAGTTCTTC. Translated: CASPGEWNNEQFF.